One T cell receptor (beta chain) is described in this entry. The record originates from a study of T-cell memory formation after mild COVID-19. The CDR3 length is 15 residues. Germline loops: CDR1 MRHNA, CDR2 SNTAGT. V gave up 2 bases and J gave up 0 bases, with 9 bases separating them. Via MiXCR, TCRdb re-called the 5' RACE reads, giving one row per CDR3 protein. The table shows more than 400,000 distinct CDR3 sequences, with around a sixth occurring only once. The V call is TRBV6-4, the J call TRBJ2-3; D perhaps matches TRBD2 (6 bases). Sequencing input: PBMCs or a T cell subset sorted from them (not recorded which). The sequence came from an adult woman who had mild COVID-19 (a few samples of this study predate the infection). Cell type and time point are not known. CDR3 residues: CASSDIGGSTDTQYF. In DNA form, the CDR3 reads TGTGCCAGCAGTGACATTGGGGGGAGCACAGATACGCAGTATTTT.